These 18 T cell receptor beta chains were all obtained from the same sample, sequenced in a study of identical twins. TCRdb called the 5' RACE reads again in MiXCR, with one record for every CDR3 protein. Among 1.5 million to 2 million distinct CDR3 sequences listed, more than 30% were seen once. Material for sequencing was cord blood. The receptors originated from a newborn girl in good health.

This clonotype was seen a few times. The junction departs from germline at one end; a sequencing error may be responsible. The chain joins TRBV6-6 to TRBJ1-6; 11 bases fit TRBD1. CDR3 size: 15 residues. Germline lookup yields CDR1 MNHNY and CDR2 SVGAGI (reference sequence). The DNA of the CDR3 is TGTGCCAGCAGTTACGGACAGGGGGCCAATTCACCCCCCCACTTT. It encodes CASSYGQGANSPPHF.

This clonotype was found a few times. The gene calls are TRBV20-1 and TRBJ2-1; 11 bases map to TRBD2. Germline CDR1 is DFQATT and CDR2 is SNEGSKA (reference sequence). The CDR3 has 13 residues. Trimming at V came to 8 bases and at J to 2 bases, leaving 2 bases not matched to a gene. CDR3 bases: TGCAGTCTTAGCGGGAGGGCCTACAATGAGCAGTTCTTC. Amino acid sequence: CSLSGRAYNEQFF.

This rearrangement joins TRBV12-3 or TRBV12-4 to TRBJ2-1; the D gene is possibly TRBD2 (5 bases). The last part of the DNA fits TRBJ2-7 better; the J call may be wrong. The CDR3 loop spans 16 amino acids. CDR3 coding DNA: TGTGCCAGCAGTTTATCGGGGAGACCGCTCGGGAATGAGCAGTACTTC. It is translated as CASSLSGRPLGNEQYF.

V gene TRBV5-1 combines with J gene TRBJ1-1, with D possibly being TRBD1 (6 bases). V dropped 3 bases and J dropped 7 bases, with 19 bases sitting between them. The CDR3 totals 15 residues. Germline V CDR1 and CDR2: SGHRS, YFSETQ. The CDR3 reads CASSSPGHPQGEAFF. The CDR3 region has the DNA TGCGCCAGCAGCTCTCCGGGACACCCCCAGGGTGAAGCTTTCTTT.

This clonotype showed up many times. The chain combines TRBV29-1 with TRBJ2-1; D uncertain. Trimming cost V 4 bases and J 11 bases, with 9 bases left between them. Germline assignment: CDR1 SQVTM and CDR2 ANQGSEA. The CDR3 runs to 10 residues. The CDR3 loop reads CSVGFGQQFF. The CDR3, as DNA: TGCAGCGTTGGATTCGGGCAGCAGTTCTTC.

The genes are TRBV6-5 and TRBJ1-1; 9 nucleotides line up with TRBD1. Germline V gene sequence: CDR1 MNHEY, CDR2 SVGAGI. This CDR3 is 14 amino acids long. The V segment lost 6 bases and the J segment 7 bases; nucleotides outside the gene matches: 9. CDR3 in amino acids: CASSRDRAFGEAFF. CDR3 DNA: TGTGCCAGCAGCCGGGACAGGGCCTTCGGTGAAGCTTTCTTT.

In this sample, this clonotype turned up a few times. J is TRBJ1-5 and V is TRBV27; TRBD1 agrees at 8 bases. V lost 10 bases to trimming and J lost 3 bases; unmatched junction nucleotides: 11. Germline CDR1 reads MNHEY; CDR2 reads SMNVEV (reference sequence). The CDR3 extends over 15 amino acids. The CDR3 DNA sequence: TGTGCCATCGGGCTCCAGGGGGCGAACAATCAGCCCCAGCATTTT. As protein: CAIGLQGANNQPQHF.

V and J are TRBV20-1 and TRBJ1-1; 9 nucleotides align to TRBD1. The CDR3 contains 13 residues. Looked up from germline, CDR1 is DFQATT and CDR2 is SNEGSKA (reference sequence). Trimming cost V 4 bases and J 9 bases; bases outside gene matches: 9. DNA for the CDR3: TGCAGTGCTACCGGGACAGGGACGGAGAAAGCTTTCTTT. It is translated as CSATGTGTEKAFF.

This clonotype showed up just a few times. The chain combines TRBV20-1 with TRBJ2-5; tentatively, D is TRBD2 (5 bases). Trimming removed 6 bases from V and 4 bases from J, with 18 bases in between. Germline V gene sequence: CDR1 DFQATT, CDR2 SNEGSKA (reference sequence). The CDR3 length is 14 residues. This CDR3 is CSAEMTPEGETQYF. The CDR3, as DNA: TGCAGTGCGGAAATGACTCCTGAGGGAGAGACCCAGTACTTC.

The rearrangement joins TRBV20-1 to TRBJ2-1; D is possibly TRBD2 (6 bases). CDR1 DFQATT and CDR2 SNEGSKA come from the germline V gene (reference sequence). Trimming stripped 1 base from V and 15 bases from J, with 16 bases between. The CDR3 contains 12 residues. CDR3 loop: CSARARASDRFF. CDR3 in DNA: TGCAGTGCTAGAGCTAGGGCTAGCGATAGGTTCTTC.

J is TRBJ2-2 and V is TRBV7-9; possible D gene TRBD1, 6 bases. Trimming removed 10 bases from V and 1 base from J, with 13 bases in between. There are 14 residues in the CDR3. Germline V gives CDR1 SEHNR, CDR2 FQNEAQ (reference sequence). The CDR3 coding sequence is TGTGCCACCTTCTTGACAGGGAACACCGGGGAGCTGTTTTTT. Its translation: CATFLTGNTGELFF.

This clonotype was seen more than once but under ten times. V usage is TRBV6-5 and J usage is TRBJ2-7; the D gene is possibly TRBD2 (5 bases). Trimming removed 3 bases from V and 4 bases from J, with 19 bases in between. Germline loops: CDR1 MNHEY, CDR2 SVGAGI. The length of the CDR3 is 16 residues. CDR3 coding DNA: TGTGCCAGCAGTTATTCTGCGGTACTAGATCCGTACGAGCAGTACTTC. This codes for CASSYSAVLDPYEQYF.

The CDR3 protein is CSVDRNRGRGYTEAFF. The CDR3, as DNA: TGCAGCGTTGACCGGAACAGGGGGCGCGGCTACACTGAAGCTTTCTTT. This chain connects TRBV29-1 to TRBJ1-1, with TRBD1 identical over 9 bases. Germline assignment: CDR1 SQVTM and CDR2 ANQGSEA. There are 16 residues in the CDR3. The V and J ends lost 3 bases and 3 bases, in that order; junction bases with no gene match: 11. The entire variable domain, with the rest obtained from reference TRBV29-1 and TRBJ1-1, is as follows: SAVISQKPSRDICQRGTSLTIQCQVDSQVTMMFWYRQQPGQSLTLIATANQGSEATYESGFVIDKFPISRPNLTFSTLTVSNMSPEDSSIYLCSVDRNRGRGYTEAFFGQGTRLTVV.

This clonotype appeared a few times. The chain couples TRBV18 to TRBJ1-2, with 8 bases fitting TRBD1. The CDR3 is 13 residues long. The germline V gene encodes CDR1 KGHSH and CDR2 LQKENI. V lost 6 bases and J lost 6; bases outside the gene matches: 6. Written as DNA, the CDR3 is TGTGCCAGCTCGTCGGACAGGGTCGATGGCTACACCTTC. Its protein is CASSSDRVDGYTF.

This chain links TRBV13 with TRBJ2-1; 14 nucleotides match TRBD2. Near its end, the DNA agrees better with TRBJ2-7, so the J call may be wrong. Germline V gene data show CDR1 as PRHDT and CDR2 as FYEKMQ (reference sequence). The CDR3 totals 18 residues. The CDR3 DNA follows: TGTGCCAGCAGCGCGTCGACTAGCGGGAGGGAAGGGTACAATGAGCAGTACTTC. Its translation is CASSASTSGREGYNEQYF.

As regards this clonotype: A much larger clone lies a single base off, so this may be a read error. This rearrangement joins TRBV10-3 to TRBJ2-4; no definite D call. With the DNA end fitting TRBJ2-5 better, the J assignment may be wrong. The CDR3 extends over 13 amino acids. Germline CDR1 and CDR2: ENHRY and SYGVKD. Written as DNA, the CDR3 is TGTGCCATCAGTGATCACACTCGAGAGACCCAGTACTTC. Translation gives CAISDHTRETQYF.

In this sample, this clonotype turned up a few times. The chain joins TRBV25-1 to TRBJ2-1, with D possibly being TRBD2 (5 bases). V lost 1 base, J lost 7 bases, and 11 bases lay in between. The CDR3 extends over 14 amino acids. Germline V gives CDR1 MGHDK, CDR2 SYGVNS. For the CDR3, the DNA is TGTGCCAGCAGTGAATGGGTATCGGGGAATGAGCAGTTCTTC. This codes for CASSEWVSGNEQFF.

The rearrangement uses TRBV29-1 and TRBJ1-2; TRBD1 agrees at 9 bases. The CDR3 totals 15 residues. Germline V gene data show CDR1 as SQVTM and CDR2 as ANQGSEA. The trim removed 0 bases at V and 6 bases at J, leaving 8 bases unmatched. The CDR3 reads CSVEDLWDRANGYTF. The CDR3 DNA reads as TGCAGCGTTGAAGATCTTTGGGACAGGGCCAATGGCTACACCTTC.